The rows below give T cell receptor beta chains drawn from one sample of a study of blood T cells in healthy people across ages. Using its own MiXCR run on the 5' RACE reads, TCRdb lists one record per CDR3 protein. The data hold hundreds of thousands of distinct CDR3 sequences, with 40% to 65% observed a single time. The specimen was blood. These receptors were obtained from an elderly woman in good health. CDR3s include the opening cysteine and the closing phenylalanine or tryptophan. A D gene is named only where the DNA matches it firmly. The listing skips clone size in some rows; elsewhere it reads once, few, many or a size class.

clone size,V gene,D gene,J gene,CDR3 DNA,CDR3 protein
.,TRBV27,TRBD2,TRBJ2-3,TGTGCCAGCAGCGGGGGGGTTGCAGATACGCAGTATTTT,CASSGGVADTQYF
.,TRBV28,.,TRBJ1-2,TGTGCCAGCAGGGTTACCGGAGGTGGCTATGGCTACACCTTC,CASRVTGGGYGYTF
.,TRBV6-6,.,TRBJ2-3,TGTGCCAGTCTGCGATCCCCCCTTACTTCGGATACGCAGTATTTT,CASLRSPLTSDTQYF
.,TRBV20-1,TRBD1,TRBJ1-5,TGCAGTGCTAGAGATCTCCGGACAGGCCATAATCAGCCCCAGCATTTT,CSARDLRTGHNQPQHF
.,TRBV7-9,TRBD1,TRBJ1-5,TGTGCCAGCAGCTTAGGGTCCGGGACAGGGGATCAGCCCCAGCATTTT,CASSLGSGTGDQPQHF
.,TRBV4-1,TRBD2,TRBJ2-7,TGCGCCAGCAGCCAAGGGCTAGCGGGAGACTCCTACAATGAGCAGTACTTC,CASSQGLAGDSYNEQYF
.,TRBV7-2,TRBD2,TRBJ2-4,TGTGCCAGCAGCTTAAGCGGGACTAGCGTGGAGCAGTACTTC,CASSLSGTSVEQYF
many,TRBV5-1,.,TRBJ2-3,TGCGCCAGCAGCCTAGTAGGGTCGGATACGCAGTATTTT,CASSLVGSDTQYF
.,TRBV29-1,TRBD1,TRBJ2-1,TGCAGCGTTAGGACAGGGGGCTTCTATGAGCAGTTCTTC,CSVRTGGFYEQFF
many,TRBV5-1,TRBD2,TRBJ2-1,TGCGCCAGCCGACCCGGGACTAGTTACAATGAGCAGTTCTTC,CASRPGTSYNEQFF
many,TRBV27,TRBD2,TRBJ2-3,TGTGCCAGCAGTTTGACTAGCGTTATAGATACGCAGTATTTT,CASSLTSVIDTQYF
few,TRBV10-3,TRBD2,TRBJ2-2,TGTGCCATCAGGCCACTGGGAGGGGCTTACACCGGGGAGCTGTTTTTT,CAIRPLGGAYTGELFF
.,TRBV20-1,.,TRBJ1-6,TGCAGTGCTATACGAACAGACGAATCACCCCTCCACTTT,CSAIRTDESPLHF
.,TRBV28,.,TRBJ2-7,TGTGCCAGCAGACGGCCAGGGACCTACGAGCAGTACTTC,CASRRPGTYEQYF
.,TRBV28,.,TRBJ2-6,TGTGCCAGCATTCCCCGAACCTCTGGGGCCAACGTCCTGACTTTC,CASIPRTSGANVLTF
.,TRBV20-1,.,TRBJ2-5,TGCAGTGCTAGCCCCCAAACCGGCCTCTTCCAAGAGACCCAGTACTTC,CSASPQTGLFQETQYF
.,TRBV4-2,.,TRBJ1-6,TGTGCCAGCAGCCAAGAGCGCCTTTCACCCCTCCACTTT,CASSQERLSPLHF
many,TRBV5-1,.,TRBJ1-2,TGCGCCAGCAGCTTGGATCGCCAGTATGGCTACACCTTC,CASSLDRQYGYTF
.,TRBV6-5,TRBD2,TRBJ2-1,TGTGCCAGCAAGCCTAGCGGGAGTCGCCGTAACAATGAGCAGTTCTTC,CASKPSGSRRNNEQFF
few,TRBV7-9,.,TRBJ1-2,TGTGCCAGCAGCTTATCAGGGGCGAGCGGCTACACCTTC,CASSLSGASGYTF
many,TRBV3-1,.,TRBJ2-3,TGTGCCAGCAGCTTGGCGGGACCCCGCACAGATACGCAGTATTTT,CASSLAGPRTDTQYF
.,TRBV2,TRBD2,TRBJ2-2,TGTGCCAGCAAGGGACTAGCTGGGGTCGGGGAGCTGTTTTTT,CASKGLAGVGELFF
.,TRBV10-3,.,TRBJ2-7,TGTGCCATCAGTGAGTCGAGGGTTGCCTACGAGCAGTACTTC,CAISESRVAYEQYF
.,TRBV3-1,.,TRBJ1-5,TGTGCCAGCAGCCAAGCCGGAGCGGGTCAGCCCCAGCATTTT,CASSQAGAGQPQHF
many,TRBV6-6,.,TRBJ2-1,TGTGCCAGCAGGCTAGCACAAAAGGGGGAGCAGTTCTTC,CASRLAQKGEQFF
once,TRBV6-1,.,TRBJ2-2,TGTGCCAGCAGTGATTCGAGACAGATCCCCACCGGGGAGCTGTTTTTT,CASSDSRQIPTGELFF
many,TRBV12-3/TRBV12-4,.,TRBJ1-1,TGTGCCAGCAGTCTCGGGGGGTGGGGTACTGAAGCTTTCTTT,CASSLGGWGTEAFF
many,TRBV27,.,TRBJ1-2,TGTGCCAGCGGAGTGGGAGGCGGTGGCTATGGCTACACCTTC,CASGVGGGGYGYTF
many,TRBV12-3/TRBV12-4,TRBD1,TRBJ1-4,TGTGCCAGCAGTTACGGACAGGGGTCAACTAATGAAAAACTGTTTTTT,CASSYGQGSTNEKLFF
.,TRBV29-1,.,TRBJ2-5,TGCAGCGTTGAGGCAGGGTGGCAGGCAGAGACCCAGTACTTC,CSVEAGWQAETQYF
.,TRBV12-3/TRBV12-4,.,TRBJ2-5,TGTGCCAGCAGTTTAGGGGACTCATCCGTCTTACTCCAAGAGACCCAGTACTTC,CASSLGDSSVLLQETQYF